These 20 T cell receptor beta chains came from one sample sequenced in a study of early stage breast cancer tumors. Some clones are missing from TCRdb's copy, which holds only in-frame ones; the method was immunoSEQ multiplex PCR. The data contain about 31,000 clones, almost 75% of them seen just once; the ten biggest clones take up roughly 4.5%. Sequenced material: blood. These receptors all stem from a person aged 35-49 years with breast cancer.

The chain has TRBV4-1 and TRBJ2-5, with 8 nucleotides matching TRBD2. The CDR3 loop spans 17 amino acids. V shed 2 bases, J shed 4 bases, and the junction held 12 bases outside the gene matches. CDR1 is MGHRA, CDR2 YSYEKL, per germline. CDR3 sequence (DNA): TGCGCCAGCAGCCAATTACCGGGGGGGACTTCCATAGAGACCCAGTACTTC. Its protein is CASSQLPGGTSIETQYF.

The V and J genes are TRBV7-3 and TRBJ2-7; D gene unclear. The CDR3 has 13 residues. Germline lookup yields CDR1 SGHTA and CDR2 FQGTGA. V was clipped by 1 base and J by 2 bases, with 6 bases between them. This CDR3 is CASSLNPTYEQYF. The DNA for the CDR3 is TGTGCCAGCAGCTTAAATCCGACCTACGAGCAGTACTTC.

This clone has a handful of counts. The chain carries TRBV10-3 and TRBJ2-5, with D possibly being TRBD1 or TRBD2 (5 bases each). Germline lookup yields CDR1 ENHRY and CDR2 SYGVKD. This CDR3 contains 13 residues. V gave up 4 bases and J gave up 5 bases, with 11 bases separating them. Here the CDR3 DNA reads TGTGCCATCAGTGCGGGACCCCCGGAGACCCAGTACTTC. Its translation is CAISAGPPETQYF.

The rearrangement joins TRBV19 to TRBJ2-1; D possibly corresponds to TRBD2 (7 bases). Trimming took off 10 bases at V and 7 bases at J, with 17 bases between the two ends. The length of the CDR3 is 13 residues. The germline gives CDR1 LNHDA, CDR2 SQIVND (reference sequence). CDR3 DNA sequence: TGTGCCACCCGCGCGGGGGCGCAAAATGAGCAGTTCTTC. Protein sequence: CATRAGAQNEQFF.

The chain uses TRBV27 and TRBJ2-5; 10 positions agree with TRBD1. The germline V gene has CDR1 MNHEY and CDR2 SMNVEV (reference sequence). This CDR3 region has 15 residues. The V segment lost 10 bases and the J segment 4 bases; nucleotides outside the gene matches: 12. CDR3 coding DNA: TGTGCCATCTGGGGGACAGGGGCAAAGGGAGAGACCCAGTACTTC. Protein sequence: CAIWGTGAKGETQYF.

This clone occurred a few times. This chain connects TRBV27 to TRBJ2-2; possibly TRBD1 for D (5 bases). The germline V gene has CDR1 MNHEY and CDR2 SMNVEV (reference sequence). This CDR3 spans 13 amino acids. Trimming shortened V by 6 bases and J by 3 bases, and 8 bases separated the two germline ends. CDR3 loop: CASRTDYTGELFF. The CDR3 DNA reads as TGTGCCAGCAGGACAGACTACACCGGGGAGCTGTTTTTT.

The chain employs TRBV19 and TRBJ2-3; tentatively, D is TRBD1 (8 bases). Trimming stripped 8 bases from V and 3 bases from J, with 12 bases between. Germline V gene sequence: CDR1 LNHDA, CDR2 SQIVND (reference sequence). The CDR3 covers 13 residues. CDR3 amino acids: CASGQGGTDTQYF. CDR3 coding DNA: TGTGCCAGTGGACAGGGAGGGACAGATACGCAGTATTTT.

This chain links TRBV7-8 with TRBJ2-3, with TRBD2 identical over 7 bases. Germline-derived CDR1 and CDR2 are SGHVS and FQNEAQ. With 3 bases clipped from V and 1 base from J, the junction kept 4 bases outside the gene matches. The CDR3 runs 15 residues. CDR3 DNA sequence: TGTGCCAGCAGCTTGGGGGAGGGTGGCACAGATACGCAGTATTTT. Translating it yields CASSLGEGGTDTQYF.

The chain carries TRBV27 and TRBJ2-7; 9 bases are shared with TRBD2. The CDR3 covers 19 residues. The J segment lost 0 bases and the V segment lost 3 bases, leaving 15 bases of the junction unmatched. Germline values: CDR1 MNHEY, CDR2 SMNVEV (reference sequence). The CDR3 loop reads CASSLRAGPAGGLSYEQYF. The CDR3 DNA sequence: TGTGCCAGCAGTTTGCGGGCGGGCCCAGCGGGAGGACTCTCCTACGAGCAGTACTTC.

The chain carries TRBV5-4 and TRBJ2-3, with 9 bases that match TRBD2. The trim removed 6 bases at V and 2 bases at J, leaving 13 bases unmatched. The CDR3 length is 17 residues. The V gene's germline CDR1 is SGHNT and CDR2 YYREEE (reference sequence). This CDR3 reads CASNQGGREGYTDTQYF. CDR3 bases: TGTGCCAGCAACCAAGGGGGGCGGGAGGGCTACACAGATACGCAGTATTTT.

The CDR3 DNA sequence: TGTGCCAGCAGCGTCGAGGCGTCCGAACTAGCGGGAGAGCGCAATGAGCAGTTCTTC. It codes for CASSVEASELAGERNEQFF. The gene calls are TRBV9 and TRBJ2-1; 11 bases align to TRBD2. CDR1 is SGDLS, CDR2 YYNGEE, per germline. The CDR3 has 19 residues. V lost 2 bases to trimming and J lost 6 bases; unmatched junction nucleotides: 16. The entire variable domain, with the rest obtained from reference TRBV9 and TRBJ2-1, is as follows: DSGVTQTPKHLITATGQRVTLRCSPRSGDLSVYWYQQSLDQGLQFLIQYYNGEERAKGNILERFSAQQFPDLHSELNLSSLELGDSALYFCASSVEASELAGERNEQFFGPGTRLTVL.

The CDR3 region has the DNA TGTGCCAGCTCACCGGGAGAATCTTACGAGCAGTACTTC. Translated, it gives CASSPGESYEQYF. The chain employs TRBV18 and TRBJ2-7; possibly TRBD2 for D (5 bases). The CDR3 runs to 13 residues. Trimming took off 3 bases at V and 4 bases at J, with 10 bases between the two ends. Germline V gene data show CDR1 as KGHSH and CDR2 as LQKENI.

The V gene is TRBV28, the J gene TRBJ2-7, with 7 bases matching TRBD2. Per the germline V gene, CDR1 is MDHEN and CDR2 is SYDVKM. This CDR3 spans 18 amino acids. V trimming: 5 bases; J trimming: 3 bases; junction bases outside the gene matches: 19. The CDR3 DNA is TGTGCCAGCAGTCCCCGGACCAATCTCGGGAGGCCCGACTACGAGCAGTACTTC. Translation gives CASSPRTNLGRPDYEQYF. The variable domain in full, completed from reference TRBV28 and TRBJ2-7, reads DVKVTQSSRYLVKRTGEKVFLECVQDMDHENMFWYRQDPGLGLRLIYFSYDVKMKEKGDIPEGYSVSREKKERFSLILESASTNQTSMYLCASSPRTNLGRPDYEQYFGPGTRLTVT.

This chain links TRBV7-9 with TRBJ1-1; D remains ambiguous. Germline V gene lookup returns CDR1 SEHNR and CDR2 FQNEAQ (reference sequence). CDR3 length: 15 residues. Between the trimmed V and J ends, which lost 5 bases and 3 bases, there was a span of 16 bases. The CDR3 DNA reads TGTGCCAGCAGCCTGCACGGAGGGAGGGACACTGAAGCTTTCTTT. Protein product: CASSLHGGRDTEAFF. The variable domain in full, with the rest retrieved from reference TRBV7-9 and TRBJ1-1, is DTGVSQNPRHKITKRGQNVTFRCDPISEHNRLYWYRQTLGQGPEFLTYFQNEAQLEKSRLLSDRFSAERPKGSFSTLEIQRTEQGDSAMYLCASSLHGGRDTEAFFGQGTRLTVV.

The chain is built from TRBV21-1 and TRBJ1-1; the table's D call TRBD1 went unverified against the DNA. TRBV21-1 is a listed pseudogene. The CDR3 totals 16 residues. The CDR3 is CASSKPGVFMNTEAFF. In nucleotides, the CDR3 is TGTGCCAGCAGCAAACCAGGGGTTTTTATGAACACTGAAGCTTTCTTT.

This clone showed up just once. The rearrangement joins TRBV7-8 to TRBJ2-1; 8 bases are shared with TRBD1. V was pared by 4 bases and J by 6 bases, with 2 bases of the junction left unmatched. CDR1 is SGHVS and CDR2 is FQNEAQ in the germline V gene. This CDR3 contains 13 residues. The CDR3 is CASSSDRGNEQFF. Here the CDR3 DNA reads TGTGCCAGCAGCTCTGACAGGGGCAATGAGCAGTTCTTC. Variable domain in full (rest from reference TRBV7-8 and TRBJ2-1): GAGVSQSPRYKVAKRGQDVALRCDPISGHVSLFWYQQALGQGPEFLTYFQNEAQLDKSGLPSDRFFAERPEGSVSTLKIQRTQQEDSAVYLCASSSDRGNEQFFGPGTRLTVL.

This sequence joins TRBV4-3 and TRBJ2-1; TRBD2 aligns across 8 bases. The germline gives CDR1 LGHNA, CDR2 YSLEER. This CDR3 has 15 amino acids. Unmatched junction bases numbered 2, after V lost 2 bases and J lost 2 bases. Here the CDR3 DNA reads TGCGCCAGCAGCCAAACTAGCGGCACCTACAATGAGCAGTTCTTC. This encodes CASSQTSGTYNEQFF.

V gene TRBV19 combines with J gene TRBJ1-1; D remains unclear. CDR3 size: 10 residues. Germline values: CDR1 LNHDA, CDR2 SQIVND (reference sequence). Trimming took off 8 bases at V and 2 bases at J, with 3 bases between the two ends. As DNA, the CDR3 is TGTGCCAGTGGAAACACTGAAGCTTTCTTT. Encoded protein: CASGNTEAFF.

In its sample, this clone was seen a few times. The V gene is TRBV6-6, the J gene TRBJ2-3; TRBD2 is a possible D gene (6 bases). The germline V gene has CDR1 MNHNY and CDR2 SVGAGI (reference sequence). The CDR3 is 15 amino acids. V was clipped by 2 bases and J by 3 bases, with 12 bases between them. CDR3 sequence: CASSYAGTETDTQYF. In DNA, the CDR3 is TGTGCCAGCAGTTACGCCGGGACTGAGACAGATACGCAGTATTTT.

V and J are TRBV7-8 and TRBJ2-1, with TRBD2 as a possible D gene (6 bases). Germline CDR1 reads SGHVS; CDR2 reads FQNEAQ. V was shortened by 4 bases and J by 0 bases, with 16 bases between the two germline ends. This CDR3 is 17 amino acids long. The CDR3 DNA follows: TGTGCCAGCAGCTATATGGGGAGGAGGAGCTCCTACAATGAGCAGTTCTTC. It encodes CASSYMGRRSSYNEQFF. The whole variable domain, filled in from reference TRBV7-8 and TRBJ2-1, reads GAGVSQSPRYKVAKRGQDVALRCDPISGHVSLFWYQQALGQGPEFLTYFQNEAQLDKSGLPSDRFFAERPEGSVSTLKIQRTQQEDSAVYLCASSYMGRRSSYNEQFFGPGTRLTVL.